The present TCR beta chain was sequenced within a study of blood T cell repertoires in COVID-19. Across the whole study: Sample material is recorded as cDNA or gDNA derived from T cells, B-cell-depleted T cells, or PBMCs.

Using immunoSEQ multiplex PCR, the repertoire was profiled, and TCRdb retains in-frame clones only, with some absent. The top ten hold 6.2% of the sample, which has 44,000 or so clones, approximately 70% seen once. The CDR3 spans 14 residues. Germline values: CDR1 LNHNV, CDR2 YYDKDF (reference sequence). Trimming took 5 bases from V and 7 from J, leaving 15 bases between them. This clone was recorded once. The clonotype originates from a man older than 75 with acute or convalescent COVID-19. Input material: peripheral blood. The chain has TRBV15 and TRBJ1-5; TRBD1 is a possible D gene (6 bases). CDR3 DNA sequence: TGTGCCACCAGCCGAGGGGGATGGGGCCAGCCCCAGCATTTT. Residues: CATSRGGWGQPQHF.